The clone carrying this T cell receptor beta chain appeared many times. As yet, its antigen is unknown. Methods used by the authors: To classify distant metastasis in papillary thyroid cancer, a model was built from CDR3 differences across clinicopathological groups. TCRdb re-analyzed the PCR reads using MiXCR. These V and J calls are TCRdb output, not the study's own analysis. The profile shows 84,000 or so clones, approximately 9% of them singletons. The sample originates from a study of metastatic and nonmetastatic thyroid tumors. Across the study: Repertoires from malignant and benign thyroid patients were compared across blood and tumor or nodule tissue.

Study-wide results and limits: Reported TCR beta diversity, measured in blood and tumor, was significantly higher for malignant thyroid tumors than for benign nodules.

Germline CDR1 reads SEHNR; CDR2 reads FQNEAQ (reference sequence). The CDR3 is made up of 14 amino acids. Trimming cost V 5 bases and J 3 bases, with 12 bases left between them. All patients reached thyroid surgery having received no treatment beforehand. The sample taken for sequencing was blood. This clonotype was obtained from a female donor with papillary thyroid cancer or a benign thyroid nodule (not recorded which). Some clones in this sample may be carry-over from other donors' samples. The rearrangement joins TRBV7-9 to TRBJ2-3; D is unresolved. CDR3 loop: CASSQSQVTDTQYF. In DNA, the CDR3 is TGTGCCAGCAGCCAGAGCCAAGTGACAGATACGCAGTATTTT.